A single sample is the source of the 30 T cell receptor beta chains below, sequenced in a study of cytomegalovirus exposure and HLA in healthy donors. Amplification used 60 Vbeta primers and 13 Jbeta primers. Produced via immunoSEQ multiplex PCR; TCRdb's table is partial and in-frame only. The sample table includes roughly 74,000 clones. The sample comprised PBMCs. All receptors derive from a female donor in good health and CMV-seropositive.

The chain carries TRBV9 and TRBJ2-7, with 7 bases identical to TRBD2. Trimming removed 4 bases from V and 5 bases from J; junction bases left unmatched: 12. Germline loops: CDR1 SGDLS, CDR2 YYNGEE. This CDR3 spans 15 amino acids. The CDR3 spells CASSPEGAGINEQYF. CDR3 coding DNA: TGTGCCAGCAGCCCGGAGGGAGCGGGGATAAACGAGCAGTACTTC.

The chain employs TRBV5-6 and TRBJ2-5; 7 nucleotides agree with TRBD1. The CDR3 runs to 14 residues. The V gene's germline CDR1 is SGHDT and CDR2 YYEEEE. After removal of 2 bases from V and 8 bases from J, the junction contained 9 bases not matched to a gene. The CDR3: CASSFGTEGLTQYF. The CDR3 nucleotides read TGTGCCAGCAGCTTCGGGACAGAAGGTTTAACCCAGTACTTC.

The chain is built from TRBV28 and TRBJ1-5; no reliable D call. V was shortened by 4 bases and J by 0 bases, with 13 bases between the two germline ends. Germline V gene sequence: CDR1 MDHEN, CDR2 SYDVKM. This CDR3 contains 16 residues. The CDR3, as DNA: TGTGCCAGCAGTTCGAGGGTCTCAAATAGCAATCAGCCCCAGCATTTT. The encoded protein is CASSSRVSNSNQPQHF. The variable domain in full, with the rest retrieved from reference TRBV28 and TRBJ1-5, is DVKVTQSSRYLVKRTGEKVFLECVQDMDHENMFWYRQDPGLGLRLIYFSYDVKMKEKGDIPEGYSVSREKKERFSLILESASTNQTSMYLCASSSRVSNSNQPQHFGDGTRLSIL.

J is TRBJ1-3 and V is TRBV6-5; D gene unclear. This CDR3 is built from 14 residues. Germline values: CDR1 MNHEY, CDR2 SVGAGI. Trimming shortened V by 8 bases and J by 2 bases, and 13 bases separated the two germline ends. The DNA for the CDR3 is TGTGCCAGCTCTCAGGCGTTAACTGGAAACACCATATATTTT. This gives the protein CASSQALTGNTIYF.

DNA of the CDR3: TGTGCCAGCAGTGGGGCGGGGGGGCAAAGCAATCAGCCCCAGCATTTT. As protein: CASSGAGGQSNQPQHF. The chain links TRBV6-1 to TRBJ1-5; maybe TRBD1 (6 bases). Trimming shortened V by 4 bases and J by 1 base, and 14 bases separated the two germline ends. The CDR3 has 16 residues. CDR1 is MNHNS and CDR2 is SASEGT in the germline V gene.

V gene TRBV5-6 combines with J gene TRBJ2-7; 9 positions agree with TRBD2. The trim removed 3 bases at V and 3 bases at J, leaving 4 bases unmatched. The germline V gene encodes CDR1 SGHDT and CDR2 YYEEEE. The CDR3 loop spans 14 amino acids. The DNA for the CDR3 is TGTGCCAGCAGCTACCTAGCGGGGAGCTACGAGCAGTACTTC. Translation gives CASSYLAGSYEQYF.

Note on this clone: An end of the junction differs from the germline gene, which may be a read error. The rearrangement links TRBV4-3 to TRBJ2-7; D is perhaps TRBD1 (7 bases). The CDR3 runs to 11 residues. CDR1 is LGHNA and CDR2 is YSLEER in the germline V gene. CDR3 in amino acids: CASSPRGQRDF. The CDR3 region has the DNA TGCGCCAGCAGCCCCAGGGGACAGCGGGACTTC.

The rearrangement links TRBV28 to TRBJ2-7, with 8 bases identical to TRBD1. V lost 2 bases and J lost 1; bases outside the gene matches: 10. Germline loops: CDR1 MDHEN, CDR2 SYDVKM. The CDR3 has 17 amino acids. This CDR3 is CASSLLGQAGLSYEQYF. CDR3 coding DNA: TGTGCCAGCAGTTTACTGGGACAGGCAGGATTATCCTACGAGCAGTACTTC.

This chain joins TRBV7-9 and TRBJ2-5; 14 nucleotides line up with TRBD2. V was pared by 0 bases and J by 5 bases, with 8 bases of the junction left unmatched. Germline V lookup: CDR1 SEHNR, CDR2 FQNEAQ (reference sequence). The CDR3 extends over 18 amino acids. CDR3 DNA: TGTGCCAGCAGCTTAGCGGGGACTAGCGGGAGAGGGCAGGAGACCCAGTACTTC. Its translation is CASSLAGTSGRGQETQYF.

To note about this clone: One end of the junction fails to match germline, which may point to a read error. The chain combines TRBV7-7 with TRBJ1-2; D gene unclear. Looked up from germline, CDR1 is SSHAT and CDR2 is FNYEAQ (reference sequence). CDR3 length: 13 amino acids. The CDR3 nucleotides are TGTGCTAGCAGCTTAGTCGGAGGCTATGGCTACACCTTC. This gives the protein CASSLVGGYGYTF.

The chain uses TRBV11-2 and TRBJ1-2; TRBD1 agrees at 7 bases. The V and J ends lost 1 base and 4 bases, in that order; junction bases with no gene match: 12. This CDR3 has 17 amino acids. The germline CDR1 and CDR2 sequences are SGHAT and FQNNGV. This chain's CDR3 is CASSLAGRQGSSYGYTF. The CDR3 DNA is TGTGCCAGCAGCTTAGCAGGGCGACAGGGAAGTTCCTATGGCTACACCTTC.

The chain joins TRBV10-1 to TRBJ2-3; D is unresolved. The CDR3 is made up of 15 amino acids. V shed 2 bases and J shed 0 bases, with 9 bases lying between them. Germline CDR1 is WNHNN and CDR2 is SYGVQD (reference sequence). The CDR3 sequence: CASSEAQASTDTQYF. Here the CDR3 DNA reads TGCGCCAGCAGTGAGGCCCAAGCTAGCACAGATACGCAGTATTTT.

The V gene is TRBV4-3, the J gene TRBJ1-6; weak D call: TRBD1 (6 bases). Germline CDR1 reads LGHNA; CDR2 reads YSLEER. The CDR3 has 17 amino acids. Trimming removed 0 bases from V and 0 bases from J, with 9 bases in between. As DNA, the CDR3 is TGCGCCAGCAGCCAAGATGTACAGGGCTCCTATAATTCACCCCTCCACTTT. This encodes CASSQDVQGSYNSPLHF.

The chain has TRBV4-1 and TRBJ1-1; TRBD1 aligns across 11 bases. The trim removed 8 bases at V and 5 bases at J, leaving 1 base unmatched. The CDR3 covers 12 residues. Germline CDR1 and CDR2: MGHRA and YSYEKL. The CDR3 DNA follows: TGCGCCAGCCGGGACAGGGGGACTGAAGCTTTCTTT. This encodes CASRDRGTEAFF.

This rearrangement joins TRBV7-6 to TRBJ2-1; no clear D gene. The germline V gene has CDR1 SGHVS and CDR2 FNYEAQ. There are 14 residues in the CDR3. V dropped 3 bases and J dropped 6 bases, with 12 bases sitting between them. CDR3 DNA sequence: TGTGCCAGCAGCTTGTCTCGCGTCGCCAATGAGCAGTTCTTC. Translation: CASSLSRVANEQFF.

This clone registers medium-sized by frequency. The chain joins TRBV7-9 to TRBJ1-2, with a weak D call TRBD1 (6 bases). V lost 4 bases, J lost 8 bases, and 8 bases lay in between. Germline loops: CDR1 SEHNR, CDR2 FQNEAQ (reference sequence). The CDR3 runs to 11 residues. CDR3: CASSSGDGYTF. CDR3 coding DNA: TGTGCCAGCAGCTCAGGGGACGGCTACACCTTC.

The CDR3 DNA sequence: TGTGCCAGCAGTTTAGCGGGAGGCGAGCAGTACTTC. Its protein is CASSLAGGEQYF. V gene TRBV28 combines with J gene TRBJ2-7, with 8 bases identical to TRBD2. Germline V gives CDR1 MDHEN, CDR2 SYDVKM. V gave up 2 bases and J gave up 6 bases; unmatched junction bases: 0. The CDR3 is 12 amino acids.

V is TRBV6-1 and J is TRBJ2-5; a possible D gene is TRBD1 (6 bases). V was pared by 3 bases and J by 6 bases, with 23 bases between. CDR1 and CDR2 from the germline V gene are MNHNS and SASEGT. The CDR3 consists of 17 residues. This chain's CDR3 is CASSDWVLTSGAKTQYF. The DNA of the CDR3 is TGTGCCAGCAGTGACTGGGTCCTAACTTCAGGGGCGAAGACCCAGTACTTC.

The CDR3 region has the DNA TGTGCCAGCAGCTTAACACCGGGCTACAATGAGCAGTTCTTC. This gives the protein CASSLTPGYNEQFF. V gene TRBV7-2 combines with J gene TRBJ2-1; D is unresolved. CDR1 is SGHTA and CDR2 is FQGNSA in the germline V gene. The germline V and J ends were trimmed by 2 bases and 3 bases, with 8 bases remaining between them. The CDR3 runs to 14 residues.

The chain combines TRBV2 with TRBJ1-6; maybe TRBD1 (5 bases). The CDR3 length is 12 residues. In germline, CDR1 is SNHLY, CDR2 FYNNEI. The CDR3 spells CAQQGGDSPLHF. The CDR3 nucleotides are TGTGCGCAGCAGGGCGGGGATTCACCCCTCCACTTT.

CDR3 in DNA: TGTGCCAGTAGTATGGTAATTGAGGGTACGCGCAATCAGCCCCAGCATTTT. The encoded protein is CASSMVIEGTRNQPQHF. The chain links TRBV19 to TRBJ1-5; D gene uncertain. The CDR3 runs to 17 residues. The V and J ends lost 3 bases and 2 bases respectively, with 17 bases between them. CDR1 LNHDA and CDR2 SQIVND come from the germline V gene (reference sequence).

The CDR3 reads CASTGGAQETQYF. For the CDR3, the DNA is TGTGCCTCCACTGGGGGGGCACAAGAGACCCAGTACTTC. The chain has TRBV30 and TRBJ2-5; tentatively, D is TRBD2 (7 bases). With 7 bases removed from V and 2 bases from J, the gap between germline ends came to 14 bases. This CDR3 spans 13 amino acids. Per germline, CDR1 GTSNPN and CDR2 SVGIG (reference sequence). The full variable domain, with the rest looked up from reference TRBV30 and TRBJ2-5, is SQTIHQWPATLVQPVGSPLSLECTVEGTSNPNLYWYRQAAGRGLQLLFYSVGIGQISSEVPQNLSASRPQDRQFILSSKKLLLSDSGFYLCASTGGAQETQYFGPGTRLLVL.

V usage is TRBV4-3 and J usage is TRBJ1-2, with D possibly TRBD1 on 5 matching bases. The CDR3 extends over 15 amino acids. Germline V gene sequence: CDR1 LGHNA, CDR2 YSLEER. Trimming took off 4 bases at V and 2 bases at J, with 14 bases between the two ends. Here the CDR3 reads CASSRTGQINYGYTF. CDR3 coding DNA: TGCGCCAGCAGCCGAACAGGTCAAATAAACTATGGCTACACCTTC.

V usage is TRBV27 and J usage is TRBJ1-5, with TRBD1 matching 7 bases. Germline assignment: CDR1 MNHEY and CDR2 SMNVEV (reference sequence). Unmatched junction bases numbered 6, after V lost 6 bases and J lost 4 bases. The CDR3 has 14 amino acids. CDR3 bases: TGTGCCAGCAGGGGGACAGATCTTAATCAGCCCCAGCATTTT. It yields the protein CASRGTDLNQPQHF.

The CDR3 protein is CASSSYSSTNEKLFF. The DNA of the CDR3 is TGTGCCAGCAGTTCCTACAGCTCAACTAATGAAAAACTGTTTTTT. The chain combines TRBV6-5 with TRBJ1-4, with D unresolved. In germline, CDR1 is MNHEY, CDR2 SVGAGI. Trimming removed 4 bases at V and 0 bases at J, with 9 bases between. This CDR3 is 15 amino acids long.

This CDR3 reads CASSNSEYQPQHF. The CDR3 coding sequence is TGTGCCAGCAGTAATTCTGAGTATCAGCCCCAGCATTTT. The J gene is TRBJ1-5, the V gene TRBV6-1; D is ambiguous. CDR1 and CDR2 (germline): MNHNS, SASEGT. Trimming stripped 5 bases from V and 5 bases from J, with 10 bases between. The CDR3 is 13 amino acids.

The chain couples TRBV2 to TRBJ1-4, with 10 positions matching TRBD1. V was pared by 3 bases and J by 5 bases, with 21 bases of the junction left unmatched. This CDR3 spans 21 amino acids. The germline V gene encodes CDR1 SNHLY and CDR2 FYNNEI. As DNA, the CDR3 is TGTGCCAGCAGTGATAGGGCGCCCACGGGACAGGGGAAGCCGAGGAATGAAAAACTGTTTTTT. Translating it yields CASSDRAPTGQGKPRNEKLFF.

The chain links TRBV19 to TRBJ1-2; 10 nucleotides agree with TRBD1. The CDR3 extends over 12 amino acids. The J segment lost 7 bases and the V segment lost 6 bases, leaving 2 bases of the junction unmatched. The germline CDR1 and CDR2 sequences are LNHDA and SQIVND (reference sequence). The CDR3 nucleotides read TGTGCCAGTAGGGGGACAGGGGCTGGCTACACCTTC. It codes for CASRGTGAGYTF.

The gene calls are TRBV7-9 and TRBJ2-1, with D uncertain. V lost 5 bases to trimming and J lost 7 bases, with 3 bases between them. Looked up from germline, CDR1 is SEHNR and CDR2 is FQNEAQ (reference sequence). The CDR3 runs 10 residues. The CDR3 region has the DNA TGTGCCAGCAGCACTAATGAGCAGTTCTTC. It is translated as CASSTNEQFF.

This chain links TRBV6-1 with TRBJ2-3; 11 nucleotides match TRBD1. The CDR3 has 14 amino acids. Germline V gene sequence: CDR1 MNHNS, CDR2 SASEGT. J lost 4 bases, V lost 6 bases, and 3 bases had no gene match. The chain's CDR3 is CASSGTGGADTQYF. As DNA, the CDR3 is TGTGCCAGCAGCGGGACAGGGGGTGCAGATACGCAGTATTTT.